These 22 T cell receptor beta chains came from one sample sequenced in a study of PD-L1 blockade in urothelial cancer. The time point: pretreatment peripheral blood. Sequenced by immunoSEQ multiplex PCR; TCRdb stores in-frame clones only, minus some. The data hold tens of thousands of clones, with about 88% observed a single time. Sequenced material: PBMCs, taken around atezolizumab (anti-PD-L1) treatment. The source is a donor aged 40 or over with urothelial cancer.

V gene TRBV7-3 combines with J gene TRBJ1-2; tentative D call: TRBD1 (5 bases). The V end lost 10 bases, the J end lost 3 bases, and 24 bases lay between the germline ends. Germline V gives CDR1 SGHTA, CDR2 FQGTGA. The CDR3 spans 16 residues. In DNA, the CDR3 is TGTGCCACCCAAAAGGGACGGGGGGGGAAATACTATGGCTACACCTTC. Translation gives CATQKGRGGKYYGYTF.

This chain connects TRBV28 to TRBJ2-1, with TRBD2 matching 7 bases. Germline CDR1 and CDR2: MDHEN and SYDVKM. After removal of 5 bases from V and 2 bases from J, the junction contained 12 bases not matched to a gene. This CDR3 has 17 amino acids. CDR3 DNA: TGTGCCAGCAGTCCCCCGGGCCCGGGAGGCCCCTACAATGAGCAGTTCTTC. Its translation: CASSPPGPGGPYNEQFF.

The gene calls are TRBV4-2 and TRBJ2-7; 8 nucleotides agree with TRBD2. The CDR3 contains 17 residues. CDR1 is LGHNA, CDR2 YNFKEQ, per germline. V dropped 4 bases and J dropped 4; count of bases not matched to a gene: 15. The CDR3, as DNA: TGTGCCAGCAGCCCTCCCGGGGGGGGGAGGGCCTCTTACGAGCAGTACTTC. Amino acids: CASSPPGGGRASYEQYF.

The chain has TRBV9 and TRBJ2-2; 9 positions agree with TRBD1. The V gene end was trimmed by 2 bases and the J gene end by 6 bases; junction bases not matched to a gene: 5. Germline CDR1 and CDR2: SGDLS and YYNGEE. The CDR3 is 15 amino acids. For the CDR3, the DNA is TGTGCCAGCAGCGTGCGGGACAGGGCTTCCGGGGAGCTGTTTTTT. Translation gives CASSVRDRASGELFF.

V is TRBV7-2 and J is TRBJ2-3, with TRBD2 matching over 9 bases. With V trimmed by 3 bases and J by 5 bases, 6 bases remained unmatched. Germline V CDR1 and CDR2: SGHTA, FQGNSA. There are 15 residues in the CDR3. The CDR3 bases are TGTGCCAGCAGCTTCGGCGGGAGGGGGGGAGATACGCAGTATTTT. Translation gives CASSFGGRGGDTQYF.

V usage is TRBV19 and J usage is TRBJ1-3, with D possibly matching TRBD1 (6 bases). Trimming took 6 bases from V and 0 from J, leaving 12 bases between them. Germline CDR1 LNHDA, CDR2 SQIVND (reference sequence). The CDR3 is made up of 15 amino acids. CDR3 DNA: TGTGCCAGTAGGGGGGTGGGGGCCTCTGGAAACACCATATATTTT. Translation: CASRGVGASGNTIYF.

The chain couples TRBV9 to TRBJ1-2, with TRBD1 as a possible D gene (5 bases). Trimming removed 6 bases from V and 8 bases from J, with 20 bases in between. CDR1 SGDLS and CDR2 YYNGEE come from the germline V gene. This CDR3 has 14 amino acids. The CDR3 DNA reads TGTGCCAGCACCCCAGACAGTGCGCGAAGGGGCTACACCTTC. This codes for CASTPDSARRGYTF.

The chain is built from TRBV5-6 and TRBJ1-2; TRBD1 agrees at 7 bases. The CDR3 runs 15 residues. Germline CDR1 reads SGHDT; CDR2 reads YYEEEE. V lost 9 bases and J lost 8; bases outside the gene matches: 19. The CDR3 DNA sequence: TGTGCCACCCTTCTGAAAGGGGGACAGCGAGGGGGCTACACCTTC. It codes for CATLLKGGQRGGYTF.

This chain joins TRBV7-2 and TRBJ2-1; TRBD2 is a possible D gene (6 bases). CDR3 length: 14 residues. Germline V lookup: CDR1 SGHTA, CDR2 FQGNSA. The V gene lost 3 bases and the J gene lost 5 bases, with 11 bases spanning the gap. The CDR3 sequence is CASSLGGAHNEQFF. CDR3 bases: TGTGCCAGCAGCTTGGGCGGGGCCCACAATGAGCAGTTCTTC.

J is TRBJ2-1 and V is TRBV18, with TRBD2 matching over 7 bases. Germline assignment: CDR1 KGHSH and CDR2 LQKENI. The CDR3 sequence is 16 residues long. J gave up 10 bases and V 0 bases, and 12 bases lay outside the gene matches. The DNA of the CDR3 is TGTGCCAGCTCACCACCGGGCTCTAGCGGCCTGAAGGAGCAGTTCTTC. Translated: CASSPPGSSGLKEQFF.

The chain joins TRBV7-2 to TRBJ1-1; TRBD1 matches at 9 bases. With 5 bases clipped from V and 0 bases from J, the junction kept 7 bases outside the gene matches. There are 16 residues in the CDR3. Germline values: CDR1 SGHTA, CDR2 FQGNSA. DNA for the CDR3: TGTGCCAGCAGCCTACAGGGGGCAGGGATGAACACTGAAGCTTTCTTT. It codes for CASSLQGAGMNTEAFF.

The rearrangement links TRBV29-1 to TRBJ2-1, with TRBD1 as a possible D gene (5 bases). This CDR3 contains 15 residues. CDR1 is SQVTM and CDR2 is ANQGSEA in the germline V gene. The germline V and J ends were trimmed by 3 bases and 3 bases, with 15 bases remaining between them. CDR3 amino acids: CSVDGLGAFYNEQFF. Here the CDR3 DNA reads TGCAGCGTTGATGGGCTAGGGGCCTTCTACAATGAGCAGTTCTTC.

This chain uses TRBV6-5 with TRBJ1-2, with TRBD1 matching over 7 bases. Germline V gives CDR1 MNHEY, CDR2 SVGAGI. The CDR3 is 14 residues long. V was clipped by 5 bases and J by 6 bases; unmatched bases: 9. This chain's CDR3 is CASSASRGWHGYTF. DNA of the CDR3: TGTGCCAGCAGTGCTTCCAGGGGGTGGCATGGCTACACCTTC.

V gene TRBV25-1 combines with J gene TRBJ1-2; 7 positions match TRBD1. The CDR3 contains 15 residues. V trimming: 7 bases; J trimming: 4 bases; junction bases outside the gene matches: 12. CDR1 and CDR2 from the germline V gene are MGHDK and SYGVNS. The CDR3 coding sequence is TGTGCCAGCACCCCCCCCAGGGGGAAGTCCTATGGCTACACCTTC. Its translation is CASTPPRGKSYGYTF.

J is TRBJ2-1 and V is TRBV4-3; 9 bases line up with TRBD2. Germline CDR1 LGHNA, CDR2 YSLEER. Trimming at V came to 0 bases and at J to 6 bases, leaving 15 bases not matched to a gene. The CDR3 contains 19 residues. In nucleotides, the CDR3 is TGCGCCAGCAGCCAAGATCCCCCACATAGCGGGAGTCTGGGCAATGAGCAGTTCTTC. Residues: CASSQDPPHSGSLGNEQFF.

Details on this clone: Other DNA sequences in the same sample also yield this CDR3. This chain uses TRBV14 with TRBJ1-1; 7 bases line up with TRBD1. The junction had 1 base not matched to a gene; V was cut back by 3 bases and J by 3 bases. Germline loops: CDR1 SGHDN, CDR2 FVKESK. CDR3 length: 13 amino acids. CDR3 amino acids: CASSQQGDTEAFF. The CDR3 DNA is TGTGCCAGCAGCCAGCAGGGGGACACTGAAGCTTTCTTT.

This chain joins TRBV6-1 and TRBJ1-4; D call uncertain. Germline V CDR1 and CDR2: MNHNS, SASEGT. Trimming cost V 6 bases and J 3 bases, with 8 bases left between them. The CDR3 totals 13 residues. CDR3 amino acids: CASREVPNEKLFF. CDR3 nucleotide sequence: TGTGCCAGCAGAGAGGTACCTAATGAAAAACTGTTTTTT.

This clone was counted many times. The chain uses TRBV7-2 and TRBJ2-7; D may be TRBD2 (6 bases). Germline V gives CDR1 SGHTA, CDR2 FQGNSA. V dropped 5 bases and J dropped 3 bases, with 17 bases sitting between them. This CDR3 is 15 amino acids long. CDR3 bases: TGTGCCAGCAGCGTAGTGGCTGCCGGGGGCTACGAGCAGTACTTC. It yields the protein CASSVVAAGGYEQYF.

In this sample, this clone turned up once. The chain couples TRBV6-4 to TRBJ2-1; 8 nucleotides line up with TRBD1. Germline lookup yields CDR1 MRHNA and CDR2 SNTAGT. The CDR3 is 15 amino acids. Trimming removed 0 bases from V and 6 bases from J; junction bases left unmatched: 4. The CDR3, as DNA: TGTGCCAGCAGTGACTCAGAACAGGGGGGCAATGAGCAGTTCTTC. Amino acid sequence: CASSDSEQGGNEQFF.

The chain uses TRBV28 and TRBJ2-2; 9 bases map to TRBD2. The CDR3 spans 14 residues. CDR1 and CDR2 (germline): MDHEN, SYDVKM. The V gene end was trimmed by 6 bases and the J gene end by 2 bases; junction bases not matched to a gene: 1. The CDR3 sequence is CASRGLANTGELFF. The CDR3 DNA follows: TGTGCCAGCAGGGGACTAGCCAACACCGGGGAGCTGTTTTTT. The variable domain in full, completed from reference TRBV28 and TRBJ2-2, reads DVKVTQSSRYLVKRTGEKVFLECVQDMDHENMFWYRQDPGLGLRLIYFSYDVKMKEKGDIPEGYSVSREKKERFSLILESASTNQTSMYLCASRGLANTGELFFGEGSRLTVL.

The DNA for the CDR3 is TGTGCCAGCACCCTCCGACAGGGTCCCCAGCCCCAGCATTTT. It is translated as CASTLRQGPQPQHF. The chain is built from TRBV28 and TRBJ1-5; 7 bases agree with TRBD1. V dropped 7 bases and J dropped 7; count of bases not matched to a gene: 10. This CDR3 is 14 amino acids long. Germline CDR1 is MDHEN and CDR2 is SYDVKM.

The V call is TRBV15, the J call TRBJ2-1; D gene uncertain. CDR3 size: 13 residues. CDR1 and CDR2 from the germline V gene are LNHNV and YYDKDF (reference sequence). V was cut by 4 bases and J by 2 bases, with 6 bases left in between. The CDR3 nucleotides read TGTGCCACCAGCACCCATCCCTACAATGAGCAGTTCTTC. This gives the protein CATSTHPYNEQFF.